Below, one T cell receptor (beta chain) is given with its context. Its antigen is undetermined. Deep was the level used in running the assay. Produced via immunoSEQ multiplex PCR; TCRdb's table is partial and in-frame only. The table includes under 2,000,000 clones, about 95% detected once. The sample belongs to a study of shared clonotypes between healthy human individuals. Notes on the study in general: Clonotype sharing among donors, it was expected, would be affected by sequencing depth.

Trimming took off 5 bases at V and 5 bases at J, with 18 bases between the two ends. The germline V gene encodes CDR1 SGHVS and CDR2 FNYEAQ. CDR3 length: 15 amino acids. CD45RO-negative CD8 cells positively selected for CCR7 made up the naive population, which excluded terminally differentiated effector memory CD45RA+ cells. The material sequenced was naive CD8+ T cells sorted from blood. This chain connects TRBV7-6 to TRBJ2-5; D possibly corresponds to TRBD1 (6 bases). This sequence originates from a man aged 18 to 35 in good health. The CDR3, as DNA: TGTGCCAGCAGCCGATCCAGGGTGCAGGGGGAGACCCAGTACTTC. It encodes CASSRSRVQGETQYF.